Shown below are 24 T cell receptor beta chains from a single sample sequenced in a study of T-cell memory formation after mild COVID-19. TCRdb re-derived calls from the 5' RACE reads in MiXCR, one entry per CDR3 protein. The sample contains 350,000 to 500,000 distinct CDR3 sequences, 20% to 25% of which appear only once. Sequencing was done on a sample of PBMCs or a T cell subset sorted from them (not recorded which). The receptor source for this set is an adult woman who had mild COVID-19 (a few samples of this study predate the infection). Cell type and time point are not known.

This chain links TRBV4-3 with TRBJ2-2; D ambiguous. The V gene's germline CDR1 is LGHNA and CDR2 YSLEER. V gave up 6 bases and J gave up 1 base, with 9 bases separating them. The CDR3 loop spans 14 amino acids. CDR3 residues: CASRNKQNTGELFF. The CDR3 coding sequence is TGCGCCAGCAGGAACAAACAGAACACCGGGGAGCTGTTTTTT.

The rearrangement joins TRBV7-9 to TRBJ1-6; 8 bases align to TRBD1. The CDR3 contains 14 residues. V lost 8 bases and J lost 10; bases outside the gene matches: 10. The germline gives CDR1 SEHNR, CDR2 FQNEAQ (reference sequence). The DNA of the CDR3 is TGTGCCAGCGGACCACGGACAGGGTGGTCACCCCTCCACTTT. Its protein product is CASGPRTGWSPLHF. Together with reference TRBV7-9 and TRBJ1-6, the CDR3 gives the full variable domain: DTGVSQNPRHKITKRGQNVTFRCDPISEHNRLYWYRQTLGQGPEFLTYFQNEAQLEKSRLLSDRFSAERPKGSFSTLEIQRTEQGDSAMYLCASGPRTGWSPLHFGNGTRLTVT.

The rearrangement links TRBV3-1 to TRBJ2-1; no reliable D call. Deletions cut 3 bases from V and 6 bases from J, with 12 bases between. The CDR3 spans 14 residues. Germline V gene sequence: CDR1 LGHDT, CDR2 YNNKEL (reference sequence). The CDR3 here is CASSQDDPCNEQFF. CDR3 DNA sequence: TGTGCCAGCAGCCAGGACGACCCTTGCAATGAGCAGTTCTTC.

V usage is TRBV4-1 and J usage is TRBJ2-2; TRBD2 is a possible D gene (6 bases). The ends were cut back, 2 bases at V and 8 bases at J, with 21 bases in the middle. The length of the CDR3 is 17 residues. The germline V gene has CDR1 MGHRA and CDR2 YSYEKL. This chain's CDR3 is CASSQRGTDPLGGELFF. The CDR3 nucleotides read TGCGCCAGCAGCCAACGGGGGACGGACCCCCTAGGGGGGGAGCTGTTTTTT.

A remark on this clonotype: Compared with germline, one end of the junction differs, possibly owing to a read error. J is TRBJ2-1 and V is TRBV5-1; 15 bases are a match to TRBD2. Germline CDR1 is SGHRS and CDR2 is YFSETQ. The CDR3 loop spans 16 amino acids. The CDR3 loop is CASSPGTSGGRNEQLF. The CDR3 nucleotides are TGCGCCAGCAGCCCCGGGACTAGCGGGGGGAGGAATGAGCAGTTATTC.

V and J are TRBV6-5 and TRBJ1-6, with 9 bases matching TRBD1. Germline trimming cut 7 bases from V and 3 bases from J; bases unmatched to any gene: 4. This CDR3 region has 15 residues. CDR1 MNHEY and CDR2 SVGAGI come from the germline V gene. The CDR3 reads CASTPDRGYNSPLHF. Written as DNA, the CDR3 is TGTGCCAGCACCCCGGACAGGGGCTATAATTCACCCCTCCACTTT.

The rearrangement joins TRBV29-1 to TRBJ2-7; 8 bases are shared with TRBD1. V dropped 6 bases and J dropped 5; count of bases not matched to a gene: 9. The germline V gene has CDR1 SQVTM and CDR2 ANQGSEA. The CDR3 runs 13 residues. CDR3 in DNA: TGCAGCGTCCGAACGGACAGGGACCACGAGCAGTACTTC. Protein product: CSVRTDRDHEQYF.

The genes are TRBV27 and TRBJ2-7, with D possibly being TRBD2 (6 bases). Trimming removed 0 bases from V and 3 bases from J, with 9 bases in between. CDR1 is MNHEY, CDR2 SMNVEV, per germline (reference sequence). This CDR3 contains 14 residues. DNA for the CDR3: TGTGCCAGCAGTTTATCGGCGGGGCACTACGAGCAGTACTTC. Amino acids: CASSLSAGHYEQYF.

This clonotype showed up just a few times. J is TRBJ1-6 and V is TRBV12-3 or TRBV12-4; D is possibly TRBD1 (5 bases). The V end was cut by 6 bases, the J end by 7 bases, with 13 bases between. CDR3 length equals 14 residues. CDR3 sequence reads: CASSPRWGNSPLHF. CDR3 nucleotide sequence: TGTGCCAGCAGCCCTCGGTGGGGGAATTCACCCCTCCACTTT.

The chain has TRBV20-1 and TRBJ2-6; weak D call: TRBD1 (5 bases). The germline V and J ends were trimmed by 1 base and 1 base, with 8 bases remaining between them. This CDR3 has 15 amino acids. From germline, CDR1 is DFQATT and CDR2 SNEGSKA (reference sequence). CDR3: CSARVSGSGANVLTF. The CDR3 bases are TGCAGTGCTAGAGTTTCAGGGTCTGGGGCCAACGTCCTGACTTTC.

The chain has TRBV24-1 and TRBJ2-7; the match to TRBD1 covers 7 bases. J gave up 0 bases and V 5 bases, and 6 bases lay outside the gene matches. The CDR3 loop spans 15 amino acids. Looked up from germline, CDR1 is KGHDR and CDR2 is SFDVKD. The CDR3 spells CATSGLQGYSYEQYF. CDR3 coding DNA: TGTGCCACCAGTGGCCTACAGGGGTACTCCTACGAGCAGTACTTC.

The V gene is TRBV29-1, the J gene TRBJ1-2; TRBD1 might be the D (5 bases). CDR1 and CDR2 (germline): SQVTM, ANQGSEA. The CDR3 totals 11 residues. V shed 6 bases and J shed 6 bases, with 11 bases lying between them. CDR3 sequence reads: CSVLTGDGYTF. The DNA for the CDR3 is TGCAGCGTCCTAACGGGGGATGGCTACACCTTC.

There are a few counts of this clonotype. The V call is TRBV9, the J call TRBJ2-4; 9 bases map to TRBD2. The V gene's germline CDR1 is SGDLS and CDR2 YYNGEE. After removal of 0 bases from V and 0 bases from J, the junction contained 7 bases not matched to a gene. This CDR3 has 18 amino acids. CDR3 DNA: TGTGCCAGCAGCGTAGAGGATAGCGGGAGTGGAGCCAAAAACATTCAGTACTTC. It codes for CASSVEDSGSGAKNIQYF.

The CDR3 is CASGLGQGANTEAFF. In nucleotides, the CDR3 is TGTGCTAGTGGTCTAGGACAGGGGGCGAACACTGAAGCTTTCTTT. The chain has TRBV12-5 and TRBJ1-1, with 11 bases that match TRBD1. This CDR3 contains 15 residues. Trimming cost V 5 bases and J 1 base; bases outside gene matches: 3. Germline V gives CDR1 LGHNT, CDR2 FRNRAP.

This clonotype has more than one count but fewer than ten. This chain uses TRBV7-7 with TRBJ2-1, with D hard to call. This CDR3 has 16 amino acids. The V gene's germline CDR1 is SSHAT and CDR2 FNYEAQ (reference sequence). Trimming took off 5 bases at V and 4 bases at J, with 18 bases between the two ends. CDR3 nucleotides: TGTGCCAGCAGCCTCTCGACCGTATTCATGTACAATGAGCAGTTCTTC. The encoded protein is CASSLSTVFMYNEQFF.

This clonotype was seen at least ten times. The junction does not match germline at one end; this may be a read error. The chain combines TRBV7-7 with TRBJ2-7; no reliable D call. Germline values: CDR1 SSHAT, CDR2 FNYEAQ (reference sequence). This CDR3 is 15 amino acids long. CDR3 in DNA: TGTGCTAGCAGCTTAGCCGACTCCGGCTCCTACGAGCAGTACTTC. It translates to CASSLADSGSYEQYF.

The V call is TRBV7-9, the J call TRBJ2-3; no firm D call. V dropped 7 bases and J dropped 1 base, with 9 bases sitting between them. There are 13 residues in the CDR3. The germline CDR1 and CDR2 sequences are SEHNR and FQNEAQ (reference sequence). This chain's CDR3 is CASNGQGTDTQYF. For the CDR3, the DNA is TGTGCCAGCAACGGGCAGGGCACAGATACGCAGTATTTT.

This clonotype appeared many times. The V gene is TRBV6-4, the J gene TRBJ2-2, with 11 bases matching TRBD2. Unmatched junction bases numbered 5, after V lost 8 bases and J lost 6 bases. The length of the CDR3 is 14 residues. CDR1 and CDR2 from the germline V gene are MRHNA and SNTAGT. The CDR3 nucleotides are TGTGCCAGCGCACTAGCGGGGGATGCCGGGGAGCTGTTTTTT. Translating gives CASALAGDAGELFF.

The V gene is TRBV20-1, the J gene TRBJ1-2; D gene ambiguous. Germline CDR1 reads DFQATT; CDR2 reads SNEGSKA (reference sequence). The CDR3 contains 10 residues. V was clipped by 6 bases and J by 7 bases, with 9 bases between them. The CDR3 nucleotides read TGCAGTGCCCTGATAGGTGGCTACACCTTC. Its translation: CSALIGGYTF.

This clonotype has more than one count but fewer than ten. The chain has TRBV4-3 and TRBJ2-5, with TRBD1 as a possible D gene (5 bases). Germline assignment: CDR1 LGHNA and CDR2 YSLEER. The CDR3 is 15 amino acids. Trimming removed 1 base from V and 1 base from J, with 10 bases in between. This chain's CDR3 is CASSQGGHIQETQYF. In DNA, the CDR3 is TGCGCCAGCAGCCAAGGTGGACACATCCAAGAGACCCAGTACTTC.

This clonotype was seen a single time. J is TRBJ1-1 and V is TRBV5-6, with D tentatively TRBD1 (5 bases). V was trimmed by 3 bases and J by 4 bases, leaving 13 bases between them. Germline-derived CDR1 and CDR2 are SGHDT and YYEEEE. The CDR3 is 14 residues long. This CDR3 is CASSSRGRGTEAFF. In DNA form, the CDR3 reads TGTGCCAGCAGCTCACGAGGTAGGGGCACTGAAGCTTTCTTT.

The chain combines TRBV20-1 with TRBJ2-3; possibly TRBD1 or TRBD2 for D (6 bases each). The CDR3 runs to 17 residues. Germline V gene lookup returns CDR1 DFQATT and CDR2 SNEGSKA (reference sequence). Between the trimmed V and J ends, which lost 3 bases and 1 base, there was a span of 20 bases. The CDR3 loop reads CSARRATGEGGTDTQYF. The CDR3 bases are TGCAGTGCTAGGAGAGCGACGGGAGAGGGGGGCACAGATACGCAGTATTTT.

This clonotype was counted a few times. J is TRBJ2-7 and V is TRBV11-2; D is unclear. V was cut by 6 bases and J by 3 bases, with 9 bases left in between. Germline CDR1 is SGHAT and CDR2 is FQNNGV. The CDR3 is 12 amino acids. CDR3 amino acids: CASRIGIYEQYF. The CDR3 DNA reads as TGTGCCAGCAGAATAGGGATCTACGAGCAGTACTTC.

This clonotype was observed a handful of times. The chain links TRBV7-9 to TRBJ2-1; 9 bases line up with TRBD2. The CDR3 loop spans 14 amino acids. The trim removed 4 bases at V and 7 bases at J, leaving 5 bases unmatched. Germline loops: CDR1 SEHNR, CDR2 FQNEAQ (reference sequence). The CDR3 DNA sequence: TGTGCCAGCAGCTCTAAGCGGGGGGATAATGAGCAGTTCTTC. Protein: CASSSKRGDNEQFF. The variable domain in full, completed from reference TRBV7-9 and TRBJ2-1, reads DTGVSQNPRHKITKRGQNVTFRCDPISEHNRLYWYRQTLGQGPEFLTYFQNEAQLEKSRLLSDRFSAERPKGSFSTLEIQRTEQGDSAMYLCASSSKRGDNEQFFGPGTRLTVL.